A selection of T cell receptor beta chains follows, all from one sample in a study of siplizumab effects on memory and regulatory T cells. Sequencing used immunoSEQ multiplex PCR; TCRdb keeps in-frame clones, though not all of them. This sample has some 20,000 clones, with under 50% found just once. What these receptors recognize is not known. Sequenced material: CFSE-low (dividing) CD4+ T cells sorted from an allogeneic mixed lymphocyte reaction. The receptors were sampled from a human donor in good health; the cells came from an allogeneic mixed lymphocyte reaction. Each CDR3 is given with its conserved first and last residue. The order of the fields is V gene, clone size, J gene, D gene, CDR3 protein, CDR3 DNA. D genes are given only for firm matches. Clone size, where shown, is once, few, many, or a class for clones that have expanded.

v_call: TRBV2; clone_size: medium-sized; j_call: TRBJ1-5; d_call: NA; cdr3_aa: CASSVGQDNQPQHF; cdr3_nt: TGTGCCAGCAGTGTGGGGCAGGACAATCAGCCCCAGCATTTT
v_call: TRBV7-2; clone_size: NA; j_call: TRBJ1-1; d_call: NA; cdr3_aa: CASSLASFTEAFF; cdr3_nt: TGTGCCAGCAGCTTAGCCTCTTTCACTGAAGCTTTCTTT
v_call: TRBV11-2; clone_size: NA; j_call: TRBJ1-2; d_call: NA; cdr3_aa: CASSLYNYGYTF; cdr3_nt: TGTGCCAGCAGCCTATATAACTATGGCTACACCTTC
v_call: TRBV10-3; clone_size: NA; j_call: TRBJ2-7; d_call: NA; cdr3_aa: CAISRDTAYEQYF; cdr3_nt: TGTGCCATTTCCCGGGACACGGCCTACGAGCAGTACTTC
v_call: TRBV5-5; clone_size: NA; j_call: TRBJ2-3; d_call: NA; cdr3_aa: CASSGGTALTDTQYF; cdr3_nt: TGTGCCAGCAGCGGGGGGACAGCCCTCACAGATACGCAGTATTTT
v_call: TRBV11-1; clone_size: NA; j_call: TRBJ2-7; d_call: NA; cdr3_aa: CASSLGRSYEQYF; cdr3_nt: TGTGCCAGCAGCTTAGGCAGGTCCTACGAGCAGTACTTC
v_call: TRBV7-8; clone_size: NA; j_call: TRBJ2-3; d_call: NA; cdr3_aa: CASSARQADTQYF; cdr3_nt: TGTGCCAGCAGCGCCAGACAGGCGGATACGCAGTATTTT
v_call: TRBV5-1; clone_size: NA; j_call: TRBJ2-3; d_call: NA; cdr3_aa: CASSLLVGGTSDTQYF; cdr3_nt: TGCGCCAGCAGCTTGCTGGTGGGGGGAACCTCGGATACGCAGTATTTT
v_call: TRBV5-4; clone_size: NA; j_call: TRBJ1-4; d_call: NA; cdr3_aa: CASSRDLSTANEKLFF; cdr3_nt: TGTGCCAGCAGCAGGGACCTCAGCACGGCTAATGAAAAACTGTTTTTT
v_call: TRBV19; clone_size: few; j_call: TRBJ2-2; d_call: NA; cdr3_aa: CATWDQHTGELFF; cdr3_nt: TGTGCCACCTGGGACCAACACACCGGGGAGCTGTTTTTT
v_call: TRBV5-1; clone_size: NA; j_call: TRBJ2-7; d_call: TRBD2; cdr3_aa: CASRLELGRAYEQYF; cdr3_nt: TGCGCCAGCAGACTAGAACTGGGGAGGGCCTACGAGCAGTACTTC
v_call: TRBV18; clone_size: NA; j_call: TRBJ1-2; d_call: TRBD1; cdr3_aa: CASSQDRGDYGYTF; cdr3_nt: TGTGCCAGCTCTCAGGACAGGGGAGACTATGGCTACACCTTC
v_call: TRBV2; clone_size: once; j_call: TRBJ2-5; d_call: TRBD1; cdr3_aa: CASSGTGTPGTQYF; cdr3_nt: TGTGCCAGCAGCGGGACAGGCACCCCCGGGACCCAGTACTTC
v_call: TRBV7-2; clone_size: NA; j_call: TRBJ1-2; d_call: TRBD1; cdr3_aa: CASSPDRANYGYTF; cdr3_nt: TGTGCCAGCAGCCCGGACAGGGCTAACTATGGCTACACCTTC
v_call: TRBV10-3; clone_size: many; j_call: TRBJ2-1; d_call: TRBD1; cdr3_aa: CAIRGTGYNEQFF; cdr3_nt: TGTGCCATCAGAGGGACAGGATACAATGAGCAGTTCTTC
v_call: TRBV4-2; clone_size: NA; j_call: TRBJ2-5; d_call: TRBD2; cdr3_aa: CASSPGGAKTQYF; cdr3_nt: TGTGCCAGCAGCCCCGGGGGGGCAAAGACCCAGTACTTC
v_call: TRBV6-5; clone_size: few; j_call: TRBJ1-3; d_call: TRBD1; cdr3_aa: CASSWDRAGNTIYF; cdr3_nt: TGTGCCAGCAGTTGGGACAGGGCTGGAAACACCATATATTTT
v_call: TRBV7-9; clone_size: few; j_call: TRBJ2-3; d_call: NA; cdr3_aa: CASTPEIWSSTDTQYF; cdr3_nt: TGTGCCAGCACCCCGGAGATTTGGTCTAGCACAGATACGCAGTATTTT
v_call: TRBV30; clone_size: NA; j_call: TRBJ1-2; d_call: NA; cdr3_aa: CAWSVRFYGYTF; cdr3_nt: TGTGCCTGGAGTGTGAGATTCTATGGCTACACCTTC
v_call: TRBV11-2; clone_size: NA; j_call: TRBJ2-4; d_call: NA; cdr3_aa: CASSLEPAKNIQYF; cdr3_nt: TGTGCCAGCAGCTTAGAACCCGCCAAAAACATTCAGTACTTC
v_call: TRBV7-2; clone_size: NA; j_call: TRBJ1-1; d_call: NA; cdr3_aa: CASSQRVGPLEAFF; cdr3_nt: TGTGCCAGCAGCCAGCGGGTGGGTCCCCTTGAAGCTTTCTTT
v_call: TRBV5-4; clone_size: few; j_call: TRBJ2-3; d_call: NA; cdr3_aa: CASSFKGTDTQYF; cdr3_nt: TGTGCCAGCAGCTTTAAGGGTACAGATACGCAGTATTTT
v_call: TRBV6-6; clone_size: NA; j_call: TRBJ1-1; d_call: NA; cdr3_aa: CASSQTVNTEAFF; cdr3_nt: TGTGCCAGCAGCCAGACGGTGAACACTGAAGCTTTCTTT
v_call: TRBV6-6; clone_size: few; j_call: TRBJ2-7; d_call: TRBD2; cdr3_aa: CASTDPGTSGSYEQYF; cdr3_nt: TGTGCCAGCACCGACCCCGGGACTAGCGGCTCCTACGAGCAGTACTTC
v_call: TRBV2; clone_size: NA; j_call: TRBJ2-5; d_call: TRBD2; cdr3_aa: CASSSTSGGPRYF; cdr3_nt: TGTGCCAGCAGTTCGACTAGCGGGGGGCCCCGGTACTTC
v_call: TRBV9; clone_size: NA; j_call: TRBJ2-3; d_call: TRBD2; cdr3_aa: CASSVRGGLATTDTQYF; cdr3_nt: TGTGCCAGCAGCGTACGGGGGGGTTTAGCGACCACAGATACGCAGTATTTT
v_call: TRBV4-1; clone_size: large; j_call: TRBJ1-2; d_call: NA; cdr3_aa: CASSPGRTDNYGYTF; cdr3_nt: TGCGCCAGCAGCCCTGGGCGAACAGACAACTATGGCTACACCTTC
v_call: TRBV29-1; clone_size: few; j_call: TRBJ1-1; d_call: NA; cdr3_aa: CSVVSGSRMNTEAFF; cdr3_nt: TGCAGCGTTGTGTCAGGGAGTCGTATGAACACTGAAGCTTTCTTT
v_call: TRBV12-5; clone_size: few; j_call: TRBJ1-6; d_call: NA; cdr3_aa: CASGLLVVSPLHF; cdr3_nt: TGTGCTAGTGGTTTGTTGGTTGTTTCACCCCTCCACTTT
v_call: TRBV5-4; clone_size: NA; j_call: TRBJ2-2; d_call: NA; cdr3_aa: CASSLEGGVGELFF; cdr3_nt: TGTGCCAGCAGCTTGGAAGGGGGGGTCGGGGAGCTGTTTTTT
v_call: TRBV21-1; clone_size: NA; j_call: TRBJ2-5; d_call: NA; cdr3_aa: CASSIPTETGEETQYF; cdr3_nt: TGTGCCAGCAGTATACCCACCGAGACAGGGGAAGAGACCCAGTACTTC
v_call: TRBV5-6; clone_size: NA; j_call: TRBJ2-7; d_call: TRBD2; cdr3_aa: CASSFERGATYEQYF; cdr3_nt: TGTGCCAGCAGCTTTGAGCGGGGGGCCACCTACGAGCAGTACTTC
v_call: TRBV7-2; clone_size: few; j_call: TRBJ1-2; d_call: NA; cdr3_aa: CASSRSGVGYGYTF; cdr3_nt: TGTGCCAGCAGCCGTTCGGGGGTGGGGTATGGCTACACCTTC
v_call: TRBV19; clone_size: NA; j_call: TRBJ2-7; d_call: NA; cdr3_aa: CASSTQRARTGNEQYF; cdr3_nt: TGTGCCAGTAGTACGCAACGCGCCAGAACAGGGAACGAGCAGTACTTC
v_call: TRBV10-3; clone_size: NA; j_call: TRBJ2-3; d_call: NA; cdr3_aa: CAISAPQADTQYF; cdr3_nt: TGTGCCATCAGTGCCCCTCAGGCAGATACGCAGTATTTT
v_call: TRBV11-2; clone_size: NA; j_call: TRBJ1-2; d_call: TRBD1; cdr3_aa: CASSTGGGYTF; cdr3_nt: TGTGCCAGCAGCACAGGGGGTGGCTACACCTTC
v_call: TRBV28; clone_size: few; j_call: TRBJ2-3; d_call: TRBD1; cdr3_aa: CASSPWTGPLTDTQYF; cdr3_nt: TGTGCCAGCAGTCCGTGGACAGGGCCCCTAACAGATACGCAGTATTTT
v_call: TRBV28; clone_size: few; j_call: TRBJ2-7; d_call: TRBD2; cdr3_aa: CASSSISFSPGLGAYEQYF; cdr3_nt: TGTGCCAGCAGTTCCATATCGTTCTCACCGGGACTAGGAGCCTACGAGCAGTACTTC
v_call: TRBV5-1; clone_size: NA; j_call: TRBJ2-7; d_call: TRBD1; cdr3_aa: CASSAGGGRYEQYF; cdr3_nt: TGCGCCAGCAGCGCAGGGGGCGGTAGGTACGAGCAGTACTTC
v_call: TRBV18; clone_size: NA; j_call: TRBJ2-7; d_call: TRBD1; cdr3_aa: CASSPGTGGYEQYF; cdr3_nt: TGTGCCAGCTCACCAGGGACAGGGGGCTACGAGCAGTACTTC
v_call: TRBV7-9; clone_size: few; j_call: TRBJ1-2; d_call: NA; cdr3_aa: CASSFYSGKHYGYTF; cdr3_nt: TGTGCCAGCAGCTTTTATTCAGGGAAGCACTATGGCTACACCTTC
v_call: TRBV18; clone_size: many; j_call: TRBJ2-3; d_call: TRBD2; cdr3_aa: CASMKTSGGPTQYF; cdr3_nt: TGTGCCAGCATGAAGACTAGCGGGGGCCCTACGCAGTATTTT
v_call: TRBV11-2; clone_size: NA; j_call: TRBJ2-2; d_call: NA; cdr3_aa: CASSTTGRTGNTGELFF; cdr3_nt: TGTGCCAGCAGCACCACAGGGAGGACAGGGAACACCGGGGAGCTGTTTTTT
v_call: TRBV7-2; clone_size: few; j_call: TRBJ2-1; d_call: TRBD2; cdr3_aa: CASSSPGLAGGLINEQFF; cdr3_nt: TGTGCCAGCAGTTCCCCGGGACTAGCGGGGGGGCTAATCAATGAGCAGTTCTTC
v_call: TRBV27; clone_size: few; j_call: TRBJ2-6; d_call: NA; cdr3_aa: CASRTRPSGANVLTF; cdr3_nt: TGTGCCAGCAGAACAAGACCCTCTGGGGCCAACGTCCTGACTTTC
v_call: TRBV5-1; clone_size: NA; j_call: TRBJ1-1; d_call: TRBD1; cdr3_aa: CASSATGGTEAFF; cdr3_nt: TGCGCCAGCAGCGCCACAGGGGGCACTGAAGCTTTCTTT
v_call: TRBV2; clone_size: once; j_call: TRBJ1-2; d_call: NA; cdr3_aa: CASRDRGWDGYTF; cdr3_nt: TGTGCCAGCAGAGATAGGGGTTGGGATGGCTACACCTTC
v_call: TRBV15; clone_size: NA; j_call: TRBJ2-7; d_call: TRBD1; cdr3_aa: CATSREGGTGDGEQYF; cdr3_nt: TGTGCCACCAGCAGAGAAGGCGGGACAGGGGACGGCGAGCAGTACTTC
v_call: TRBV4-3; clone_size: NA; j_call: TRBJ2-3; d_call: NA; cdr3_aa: CASSQVLTGGGTDTQYF; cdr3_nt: TGCGCCAGCAGCCAAGTACTCACCGGCGGGGGCACAGATACGCAGTATTTT
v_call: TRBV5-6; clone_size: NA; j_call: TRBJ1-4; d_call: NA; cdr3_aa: CASSPQITNEKLFF; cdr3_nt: TGTGCCAGCAGCCCCCAGATAACTAATGAAAAACTGTTTTTT